The 12 T cell receptor beta chains below all came from one sample that was sequenced in a study of cytomegalovirus exposure and HLA in healthy donors. The PCR employed 60 Vbeta primers together with 13 Jbeta primers. Here immunoSEQ multiplex PCR was the method, and the copy in TCRdb shows in-frame clones only, minus some. The table lists fewer than 150,000 clones, around four fifths of them singletons. The specimen sequenced was PBMCs. The receptors stem from a middle-aged woman in good health and CMV-seronegative.

This chain links TRBV5-1 with TRBJ1-6; D gene unclear. This CDR3 comprises 14 residues. The V and J ends lost 4 bases and 8 bases respectively, with 13 bases between them. Germline lookup yields CDR1 SGHRS and CDR2 YFSETQ. CDR3 bases: TGCGCCAGCAGCGACGGACGGGAGGATTCACCCCTCCACTTT. Protein product: CASSDGREDSPLHF.

The chain combines TRBV5-4 with TRBJ2-3, with D maybe TRBD2 (6 bases). Germline CDR1 SGHNT, CDR2 YYREEE (reference sequence). The V end lost 0 bases, the J end lost 0 bases, and 11 bases lay between the germline ends. The CDR3 sequence is 16 residues long. CDR3 region: CASSLGGNPSTDTQYF. CDR3 sequence (DNA): TGTGCCAGCAGCTTGGGCGGGAACCCTAGCACAGATACGCAGTATTTT. Looking up the rest from reference TRBV5-4 and TRBJ2-3 gives the full variable domain: ETGVTQSPTHLIKTRGQQVTLRCSSQSGHNTVSWYQQALGQGPQFIFQYYREEENGRGNFPPRFSGLQFPNYSSELNVNALELDDSALYLCASSLGGNPSTDTQYFGPGTRLTVL.

A few counts support this clone. The chain links TRBV2 to TRBJ2-5; TRBD1 matches 9 bases. The CDR3 extends over 15 amino acids. V lost 6 bases to trimming and J lost 1 base; unmatched junction nucleotides: 6. Germline CDR1 is SNHLY and CDR2 is FYNNEI. Written as DNA, the CDR3 is TGTGCCAGCAGGGGCCGGGACAGGGTCCAAGAGACCCAGTACTTC. Translating gives CASRGRDRVQETQYF.

This clone occurred a few times. This chain joins TRBV4-3 and TRBJ2-7; 10 bases fit TRBD1. CDR3 size: 16 residues. Germline lookup yields CDR1 LGHNA and CDR2 YSLEER. The trim removed 4 bases at V and 6 bases at J, leaving 12 bases unmatched. The CDR3 DNA reads TGCGCCAGCAGCCCGACGGACAGGGGGTTTATGCGCGAGCAGTACTTC. The encoded protein is CASSPTDRGFMREQYF.

This clone was picked up a small number of times. This chain connects TRBV5-8 to TRBJ1-5, with D maybe TRBD1 (6 bases). This CDR3 comprises 15 residues. With 4 bases removed from V and 0 bases from J, the gap between germline ends came to 11 bases. CDR1 SGHTS and CDR2 YDEGEE come from the germline V gene. Here the CDR3 DNA reads TGTGCCAGCAGCCTCGGACAGTCTAGCAATCAGCCCCAGCATTTT. Translation: CASSLGQSSNQPQHF.

This clone turned up a few times. This sequence joins TRBV11-2 and TRBJ1-6; no clear D. Germline loops: CDR1 SGHAT, CDR2 FQNNGV. Between the trimmed V and J ends, which lost 1 base and 0 bases, there was a span of 10 bases. This CDR3 has 17 residues. The CDR3 region has the DNA TGTGCCAGCAGCTTAGGTAGGCGGAGCTCCTATAATTCACCCCTCCACTTT. Translated: CASSLGRRSSYNSPLHF.

The rearrangement uses TRBV30 and TRBJ1-1; tentatively, D is TRBD1 (5 bases). Germline CDR1 reads GTSNPN; CDR2 reads SVGIG (reference sequence). The CDR3 spans 19 residues. V lost 1 base, J lost 5 bases, and 29 bases lay in between. The DNA for the CDR3 is TGTGCCTGGAGTGCCCTAGGGGATTTCCCTCCCTCAGTAAATACTGAAGCTTTCTTT. Residues: CAWSALGDFPPSVNTEAFF.

V gene TRBV10-3 combines with J gene TRBJ1-6; 7 bases line up with TRBD1. The CDR3 has 15 amino acids. Germline V gene data show CDR1 as ENHRY and CDR2 as SYGVKD. Germline trimming cut 6 bases from V and 5 bases from J; bases unmatched to any gene: 7. DNA for the CDR3: TGTGCCATCAGGGTACGGGACAGCGATAATTCACCCCTCCACTTT. It translates to CAIRVRDSDNSPLHF.

This clone was observed a single time. The genes are TRBV5-1 and TRBJ1-2; 12 positions match TRBD1. The V gene end was trimmed by 1 base and the J gene end by 6 bases; junction bases not matched to a gene: 4. There are 15 residues in the CDR3. Germline V gene lookup returns CDR1 SGHRS and CDR2 YFSETQ. The CDR3 DNA sequence: TGCGCCAGCAGCTTGTCGGGACAGGGGGCCGATGGCTACACCTTC. It yields the protein CASSLSGQGADGYTF.

This clone was counted only a few times. The CDR3 region is CASSQEQPGGEQFF. CDR3 bases: TGCGCCAGCAGCCAAGAGCAACCCGGCGGTGAGCAGTTCTTC. The chain recombines TRBV4-3 with TRBJ2-1; D remains ambiguous. This CDR3 region has 14 residues. Trimming stripped 0 bases from V and 9 bases from J, with 12 bases between. Looked up from germline, CDR1 is LGHNA and CDR2 is YSLEER.

The chain links TRBV7-2 to TRBJ1-2; TRBD1 is a possible D gene (5 bases). CDR1 is SGHTA, CDR2 FQGNSA, per germline. The V end lost 3 bases, the J end lost 8 bases, and 16 bases lay between the germline ends. The CDR3 spans 14 residues. As DNA, the CDR3 is TGTGCCAGCAGCTTCGGACCTTCCCAGGGAGGCTACACCTTC. It codes for CASSFGPSQGGYTF.

V is TRBV27 and J is TRBJ1-6; TRBD1 might be the D (5 bases). The CDR3 loop spans 16 amino acids. The V end was cut by 7 bases, the J end by 3 bases, with 16 bases between. Looked up from germline, CDR1 is MNHEY and CDR2 is SMNVEV (reference sequence). The CDR3 reads CASTMGPGRYNSPLHF. For the CDR3, the DNA is TGTGCCAGCACCATGGGCCCAGGGCGCTATAATTCACCCCTCCACTTT.